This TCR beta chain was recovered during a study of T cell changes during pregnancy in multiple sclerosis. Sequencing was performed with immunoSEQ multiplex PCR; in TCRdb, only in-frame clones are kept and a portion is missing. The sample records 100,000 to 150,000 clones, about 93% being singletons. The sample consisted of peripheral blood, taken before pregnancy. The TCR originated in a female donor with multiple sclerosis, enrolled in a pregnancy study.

The CDR3 sequence is CAWSPIEPTQETQYF. The CDR3 DNA follows: TGTGCCTGGAGTCCCATAGAGCCTACCCAAGAGACCCAGTACTTC. The chain joins TRBV30 to TRBJ2-5; D not resolved. Trimming removed 2 bases at V and 1 base at J, with 14 bases between. The CDR3 spans 15 residues. CDR1 GTSNPN and CDR2 SVGIG come from the germline V gene (reference sequence).